This T cell receptor beta chain was identified in a study of blood T cells in healthy people across ages. Findings and limits, study-wide: A conclusive naive versus antigen-experienced comparison was prevented by the unsorted PBMCs. From one million sequenced T cells, diversity estimates were lower bounds.

This clonotype was detected ten times or more. Antigen unknown. This CDR3 has 13 amino acids. V was pared by 6 bases and J by 6 bases, with 7 bases of the junction left unmatched. A J-beta primer mix and a sample-barcoded 5' primer were used in a second PCR of roughly 6 to 11 cycles. Using its own MiXCR run on the 5' RACE reads, TCRdb lists one record per CDR3 protein. The table includes approximately 810,000 distinct CDR3 sequences, approximately 35% detected once. Russia was home to the donors, healthy Caucasian individuals aged roughly 6 to 100. This chain joins TRBV12-3 or TRBV12-4 and TRBJ2-7, with 8 bases identical to TRBD1. The source of this sequence is a man between 18 and 35 years old in good health. The sequenced material came from blood. The CDR3 reads CASRQTGDVEQYF. CDR3 coding DNA: TGTGCCAGCAGGCAGACAGGGGATGTCGAGCAGTACTTC.